This T cell receptor beta chain derives from a study of T cells expressing NK-cell markers. Study background: Out of eight donors sequenced, seven tested HCMV-seropositive and the remaining one seronegative. Broader study findings: Whether expanded NKG2C+ T cell clones recognized HCMV stayed uncertain.

Of note for this clonotype: Its antigen is still unknown.

CDR1 DFQATT and CDR2 SNEGSKA come from the germline V gene (reference sequence). The CDR3 covers 14 residues. TCRdb reprocessed the 5' RACE reads, keeping one entry per CDR3 protein, no DNA. Here the sample table reports about 460,000 distinct CDR3 sequences. The sequencing sample was made of blood T cells: a sorted CD56 or NKG2C T cell subset, CD4+ or CD8+ T cells, or bulk PBMC T cells (not recorded which). This rearrangement joins TRBV20-1 to TRBJ2-3; absent DNA, TCRdb's TRBD2 call cannot be checked. The sequence was obtained from a woman aged 45-65 years in good health. CDR3: CSASPSGMADTQYF.